This TCR beta chain was retrieved from a study of T cell responses to AZD1222 COVID-19 vaccine. Germline CDR1 reads SGHTA; CDR2 reads FQGNSA. CDR3 length: 15 amino acids. The V and J ends lost 1 base and 3 bases respectively, with 13 bases between them. The protocol was immunoSEQ multiplex PCR, while the TCRdb copy is restricted to in-frame clones and leaves out a portion. The sample has about 130,000 clones, approximately 90% seen once. The chain recombines TRBV7-2 with TRBJ2-7; a possible D gene is TRBD2 (6 bases). This specimen consisted of peripheral blood, obtained on day 0 of AZD1222 vaccination. This TCR was recovered from an adult in good health. The CDR3 reads CASSLGGRGYYEQYF. For the CDR3, the DNA is TGTGCCAGCAGCTTAGGGGGCCGGGGGTACTACGAGCAGTACTTC.